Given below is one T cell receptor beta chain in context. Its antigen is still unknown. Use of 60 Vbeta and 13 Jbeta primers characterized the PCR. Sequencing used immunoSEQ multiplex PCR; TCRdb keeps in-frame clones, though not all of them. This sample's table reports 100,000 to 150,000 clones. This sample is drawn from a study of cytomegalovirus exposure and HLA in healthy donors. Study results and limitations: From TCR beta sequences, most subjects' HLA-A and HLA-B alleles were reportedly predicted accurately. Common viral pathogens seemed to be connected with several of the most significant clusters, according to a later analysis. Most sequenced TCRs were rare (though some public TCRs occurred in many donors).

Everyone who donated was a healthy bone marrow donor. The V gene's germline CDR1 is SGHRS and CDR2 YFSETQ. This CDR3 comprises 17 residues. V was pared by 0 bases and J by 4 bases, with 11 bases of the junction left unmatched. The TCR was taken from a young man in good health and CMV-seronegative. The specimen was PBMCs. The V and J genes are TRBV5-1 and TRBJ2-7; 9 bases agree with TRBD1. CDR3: CASSLVDGQGPFYEQYF. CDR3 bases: TGCGCCAGCAGCTTGGTCGACGGACAGGGGCCATTTTACGAGCAGTACTTC.